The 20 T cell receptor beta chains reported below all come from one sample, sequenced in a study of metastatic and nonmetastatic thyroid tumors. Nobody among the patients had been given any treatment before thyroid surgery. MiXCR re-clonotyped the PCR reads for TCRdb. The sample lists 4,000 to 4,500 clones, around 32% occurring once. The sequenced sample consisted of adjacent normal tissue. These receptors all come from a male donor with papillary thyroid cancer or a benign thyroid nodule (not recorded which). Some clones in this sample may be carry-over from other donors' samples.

The CDR3 loop reads CASSLEWGSYGYTF. The DNA of the CDR3 is TGTGCCAGCAGCTTGGAGTGGGGAAGCTATGGCTACACCTTC. The rearrangement joins TRBV5-6 to TRBJ1-2, with unresolved D. The CDR3 totals 14 residues. The germline gives CDR1 SGHDT, CDR2 YYEEEE. Trimming shortened V by 0 bases and J by 4 bases, and 10 bases separated the two germline ends.

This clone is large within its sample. The CDR3 DNA reads TGCAGTGCTCCACTAGCGGGGGGAACCTACGAGCAGTACTTC. Protein: CSAPLAGGTYEQYF. This chain joins TRBV20-1 and TRBJ2-7; 12 bases fit TRBD2. This CDR3 is 14 amino acids long. Germline loops: CDR1 DFQATT, CDR2 SNEGSKA (reference sequence). V gave up 5 bases and J gave up 2 bases; unmatched junction bases: 4.

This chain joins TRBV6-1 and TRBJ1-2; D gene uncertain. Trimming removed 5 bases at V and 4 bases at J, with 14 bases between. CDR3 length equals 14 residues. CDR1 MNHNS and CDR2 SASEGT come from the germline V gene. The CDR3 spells CASSRTALGYGYTF. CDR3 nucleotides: TGTGCCAGCAGTCGGACTGCACTGGGCTATGGCTACACCTTC.

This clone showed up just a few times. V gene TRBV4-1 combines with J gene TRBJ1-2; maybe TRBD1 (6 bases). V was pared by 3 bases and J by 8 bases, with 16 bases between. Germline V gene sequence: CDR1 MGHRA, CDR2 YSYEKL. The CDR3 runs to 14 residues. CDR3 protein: CASSQVGGAKGYTF. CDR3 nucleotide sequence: TGCGCCAGCAGCCAGGTGGGGGGCGCGAAAGGCTACACCTTC.

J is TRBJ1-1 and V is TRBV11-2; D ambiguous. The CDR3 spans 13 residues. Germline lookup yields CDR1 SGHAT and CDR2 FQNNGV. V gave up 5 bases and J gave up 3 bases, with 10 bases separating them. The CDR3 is CASSLTRDTEAFF. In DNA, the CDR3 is TGTGCCAGCAGCCTTACCCGGGACACTGAAGCTTTCTTT.

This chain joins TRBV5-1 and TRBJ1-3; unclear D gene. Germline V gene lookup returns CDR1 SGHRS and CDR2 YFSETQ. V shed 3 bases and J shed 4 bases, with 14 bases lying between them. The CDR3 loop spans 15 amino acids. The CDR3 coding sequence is TGCGCCAGCAGCTATACGGGGTCGGGAGGAAACACCATATATTTT. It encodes CASSYTGSGGNTIYF.

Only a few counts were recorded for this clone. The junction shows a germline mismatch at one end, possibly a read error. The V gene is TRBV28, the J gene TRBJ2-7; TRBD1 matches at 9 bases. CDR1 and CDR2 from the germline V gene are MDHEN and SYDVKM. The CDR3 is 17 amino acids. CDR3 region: CASSLRDRVIGSYGQYF. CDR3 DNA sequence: TGTGCCAGCAGTTTACGGGACAGGGTTATTGGGTCCTACGGGCAGTACTTC. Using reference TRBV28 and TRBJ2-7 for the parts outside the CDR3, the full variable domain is DVKVTQSSRYLVKRTGEKVFLECVQDMDHENMFWYRQDPGLGLRLIYFSYDVKMKEKGDIPEGYSVSREKKERFSLILESASTNQTSMYLCASSLRDRVIGSYGQYFGPGTRLTVT.

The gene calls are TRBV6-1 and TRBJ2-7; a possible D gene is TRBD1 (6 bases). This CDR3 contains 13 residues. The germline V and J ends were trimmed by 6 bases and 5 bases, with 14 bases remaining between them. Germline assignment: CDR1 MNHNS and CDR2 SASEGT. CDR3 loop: CASRILQGHEQYF. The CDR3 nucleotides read TGTGCCAGCAGAATCCTACAGGGCCACGAGCAGTACTTC.

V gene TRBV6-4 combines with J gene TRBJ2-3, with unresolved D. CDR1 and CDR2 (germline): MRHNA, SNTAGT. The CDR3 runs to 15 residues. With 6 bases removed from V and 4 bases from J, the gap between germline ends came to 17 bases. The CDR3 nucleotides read TGTGCCAGCAGCGAAGGTCTCACCATTGCAGATACGCAGTATTTT. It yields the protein CASSEGLTIADTQYF.

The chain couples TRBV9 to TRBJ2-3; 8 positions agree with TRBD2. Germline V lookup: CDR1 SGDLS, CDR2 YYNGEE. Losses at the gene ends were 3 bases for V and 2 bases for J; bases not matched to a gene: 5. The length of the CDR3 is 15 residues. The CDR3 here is CASSAGLVITDTQYF. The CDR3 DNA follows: TGTGCCAGCAGCGCGGGACTAGTGATCACAGATACGCAGTATTTT.

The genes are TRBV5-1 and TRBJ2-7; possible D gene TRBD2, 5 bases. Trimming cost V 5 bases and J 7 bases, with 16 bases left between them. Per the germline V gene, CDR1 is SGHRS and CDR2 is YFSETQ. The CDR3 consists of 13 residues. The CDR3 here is CASSWSPTGEQYF. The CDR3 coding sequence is TGCGCCAGCAGTTGGTCCCCCACGGGGGAGCAGTACTTC.

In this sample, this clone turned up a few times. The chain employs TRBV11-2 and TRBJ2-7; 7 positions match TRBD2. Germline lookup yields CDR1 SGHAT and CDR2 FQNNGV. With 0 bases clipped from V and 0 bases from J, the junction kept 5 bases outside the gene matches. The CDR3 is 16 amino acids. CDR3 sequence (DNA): TGTGCCAGCAGCTTAGATCGGGGCGGGAGCTCCTACGAGCAGTACTTC. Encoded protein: CASSLDRGGSSYEQYF.

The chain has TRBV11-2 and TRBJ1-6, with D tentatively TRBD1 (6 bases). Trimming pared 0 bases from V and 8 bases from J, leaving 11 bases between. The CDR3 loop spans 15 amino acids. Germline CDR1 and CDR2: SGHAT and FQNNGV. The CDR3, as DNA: TGTGCCAGCAGCTTAGAGGGGGCGAGAGATTCACCCCTCCACTTT. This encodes CASSLEGARDSPLHF. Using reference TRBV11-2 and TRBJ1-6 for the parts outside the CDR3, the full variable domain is EAGVAQSPRYKIIEKRQSVAFWCNPISGHATLYWYQQILGQGPKLLIQFQNNGVVDDSQLPKDRFSAERLKGVDSTLKIQPAKLEDSAVYLCASSLEGARDSPLHFGNGTRLTVT.

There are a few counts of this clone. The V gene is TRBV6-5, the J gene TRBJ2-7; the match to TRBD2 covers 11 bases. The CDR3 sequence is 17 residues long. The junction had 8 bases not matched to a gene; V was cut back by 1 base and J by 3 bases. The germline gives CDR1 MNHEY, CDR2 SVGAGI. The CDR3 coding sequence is TGTGCCAGCAGTTACTTGGGGAGCCTAGCGGGAGGCTACGAGCAGTACTTC. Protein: CASSYLGSLAGGYEQYF.

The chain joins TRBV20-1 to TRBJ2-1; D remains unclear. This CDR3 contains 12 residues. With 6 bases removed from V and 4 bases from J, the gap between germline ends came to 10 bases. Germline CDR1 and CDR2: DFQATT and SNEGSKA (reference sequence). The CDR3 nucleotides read TGCAGTGCCCGCGAGGATTACAATGAGCAGTTCTTC. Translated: CSAREDYNEQFF.

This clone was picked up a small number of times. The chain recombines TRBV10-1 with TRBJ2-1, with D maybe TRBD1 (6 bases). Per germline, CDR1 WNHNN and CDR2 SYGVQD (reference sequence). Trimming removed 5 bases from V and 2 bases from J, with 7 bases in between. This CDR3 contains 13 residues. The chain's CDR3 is CASSQGTYNEQFF. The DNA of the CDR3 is TGCGCCAGCAGTCAGGGGACCTACAATGAGCAGTTCTTC.

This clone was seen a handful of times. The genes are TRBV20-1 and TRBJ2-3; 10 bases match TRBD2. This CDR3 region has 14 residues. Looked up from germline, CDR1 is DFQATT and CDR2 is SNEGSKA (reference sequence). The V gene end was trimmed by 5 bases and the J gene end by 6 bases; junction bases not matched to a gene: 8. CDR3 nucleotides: TGCAGTGCTTCTAGCGGGGGTAGTGGGGATACGCAGTATTTT. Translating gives CSASSGGSGDTQYF.

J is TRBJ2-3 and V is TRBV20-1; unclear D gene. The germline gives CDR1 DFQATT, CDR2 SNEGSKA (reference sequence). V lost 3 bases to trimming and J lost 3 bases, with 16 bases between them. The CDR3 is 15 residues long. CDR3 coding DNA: TGCAGTGCTAGTGAGCTATCGGGTGGGACAGATACGCAGTATTTT. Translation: CSASELSGGTDTQYF.

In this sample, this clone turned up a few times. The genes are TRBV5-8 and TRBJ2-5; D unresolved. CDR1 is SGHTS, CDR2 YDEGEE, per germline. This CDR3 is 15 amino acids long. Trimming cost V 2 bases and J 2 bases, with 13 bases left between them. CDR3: CASSFLSAEQETQYF. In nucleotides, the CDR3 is TGTGCCAGCAGCTTTTTATCGGCAGAGCAAGAGACCCAGTACTTC.

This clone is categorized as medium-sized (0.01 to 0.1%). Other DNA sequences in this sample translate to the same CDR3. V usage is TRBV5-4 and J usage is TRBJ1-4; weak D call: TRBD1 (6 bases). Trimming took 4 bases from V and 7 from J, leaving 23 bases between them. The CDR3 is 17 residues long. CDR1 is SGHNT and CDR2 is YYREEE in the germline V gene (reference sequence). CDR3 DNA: TGTGCCAGCAGCCTCAGGAAGGGGGGCGCGTTAGGTGAAAAACTGTTTTTT. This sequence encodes CASSLRKGGALGEKLFF. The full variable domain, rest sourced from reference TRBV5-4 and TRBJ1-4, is ETGVTQSPTHLIKTRGQQVTLRCSSQSGHNTVSWYQQALGQGPQFIFQYYREEENGRGNFPPRFSGLQFPNYSSELNVNALELDDSALYLCASSLRKGGALGEKLFFGSGTQLSVL.